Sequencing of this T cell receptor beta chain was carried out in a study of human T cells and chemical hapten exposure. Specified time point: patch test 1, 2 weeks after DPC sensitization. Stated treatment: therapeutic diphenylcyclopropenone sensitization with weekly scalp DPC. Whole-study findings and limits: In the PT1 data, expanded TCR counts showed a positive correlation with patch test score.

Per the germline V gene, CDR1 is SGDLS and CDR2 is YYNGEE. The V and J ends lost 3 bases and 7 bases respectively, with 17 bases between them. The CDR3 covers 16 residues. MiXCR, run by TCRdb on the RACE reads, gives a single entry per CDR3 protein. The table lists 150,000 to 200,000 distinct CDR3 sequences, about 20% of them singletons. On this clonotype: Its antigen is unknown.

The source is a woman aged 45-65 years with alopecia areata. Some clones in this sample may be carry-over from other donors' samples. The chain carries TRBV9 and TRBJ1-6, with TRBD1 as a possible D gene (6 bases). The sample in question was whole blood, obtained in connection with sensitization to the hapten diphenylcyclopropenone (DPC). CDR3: CASSAARGGGNSPLHF. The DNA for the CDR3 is TGTGCCAGCAGCGCGGCCAGGGGCGGGGGAAATTCACCCCTCCACTTT.